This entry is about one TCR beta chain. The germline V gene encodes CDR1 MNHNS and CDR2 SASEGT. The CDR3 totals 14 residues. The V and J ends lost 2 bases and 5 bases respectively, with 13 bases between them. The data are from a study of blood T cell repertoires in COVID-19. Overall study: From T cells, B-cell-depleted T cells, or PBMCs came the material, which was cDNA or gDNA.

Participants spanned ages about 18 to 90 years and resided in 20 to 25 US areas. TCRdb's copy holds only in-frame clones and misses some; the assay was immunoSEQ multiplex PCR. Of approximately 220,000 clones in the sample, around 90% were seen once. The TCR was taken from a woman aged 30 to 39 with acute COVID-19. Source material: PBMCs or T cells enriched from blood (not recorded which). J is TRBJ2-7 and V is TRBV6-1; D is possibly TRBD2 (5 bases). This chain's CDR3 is CASSESHLRDEQYF. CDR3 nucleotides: TGTGCCAGCAGTGAATCCCACCTGAGGGACGAGCAGTACTTC.